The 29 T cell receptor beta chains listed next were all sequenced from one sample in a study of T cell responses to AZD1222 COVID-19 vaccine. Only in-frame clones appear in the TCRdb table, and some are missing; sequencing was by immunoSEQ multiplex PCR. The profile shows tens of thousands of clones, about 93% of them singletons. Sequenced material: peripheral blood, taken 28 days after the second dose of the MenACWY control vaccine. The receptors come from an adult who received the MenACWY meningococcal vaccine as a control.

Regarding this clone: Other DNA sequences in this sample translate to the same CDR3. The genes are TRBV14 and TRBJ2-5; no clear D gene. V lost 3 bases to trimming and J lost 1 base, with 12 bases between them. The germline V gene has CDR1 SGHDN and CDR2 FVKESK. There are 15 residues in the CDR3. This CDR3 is CASSQLGPSQETQYF. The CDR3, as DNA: TGTGCCAGCAGCCAGCTGGGTCCCTCCCAAGAGACCCAGTACTTC.

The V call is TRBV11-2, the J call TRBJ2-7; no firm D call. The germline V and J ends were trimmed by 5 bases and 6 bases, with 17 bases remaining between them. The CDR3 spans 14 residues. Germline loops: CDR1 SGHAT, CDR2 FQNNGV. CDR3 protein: CASSHLPSYGEQYF. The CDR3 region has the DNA TGTGCCAGCAGCCACCTACCCTCCTACGGCGAGCAGTACTTC.

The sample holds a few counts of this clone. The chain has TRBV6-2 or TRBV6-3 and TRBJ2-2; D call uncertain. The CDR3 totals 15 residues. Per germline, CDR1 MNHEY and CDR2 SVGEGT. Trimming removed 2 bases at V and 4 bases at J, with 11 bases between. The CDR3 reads CASSYAQAVTGELFF. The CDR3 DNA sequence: TGTGCCAGCAGTTACGCGCAGGCCGTCACCGGGGAGCTGTTTTTT.

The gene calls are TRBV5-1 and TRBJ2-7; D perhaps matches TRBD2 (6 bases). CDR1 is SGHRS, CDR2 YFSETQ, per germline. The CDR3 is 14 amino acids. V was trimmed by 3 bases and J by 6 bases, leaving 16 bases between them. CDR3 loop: CASSSRAGTPEQYF. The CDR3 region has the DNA TGCGCCAGCAGCTCGAGGGCGGGAACTCCCGAGCAGTACTTC.

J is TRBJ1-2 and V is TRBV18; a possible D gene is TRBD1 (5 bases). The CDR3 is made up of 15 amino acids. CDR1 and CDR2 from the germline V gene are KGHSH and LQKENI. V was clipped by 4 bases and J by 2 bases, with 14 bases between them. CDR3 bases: TGTGCCAGCTCACTGGAGACAGCTACCAACTATGGCTACACCTTC. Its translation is CASSLETATNYGYTF.

The CDR3 reads CASSLFSPAVQGGGSYEQYF. The CDR3 DNA follows: TGTGCCAGCAGTTTATTTTCCCCGGCGGTACAAGGGGGGGGGTCCTACGAGCAGTACTTC. The rearrangement uses TRBV28 and TRBJ2-7; the D gene is possibly TRBD2 (7 bases). There are 20 residues in the CDR3. With 1 base removed from V and 1 base from J, the gap between germline ends came to 26 bases. Germline loops: CDR1 MDHEN, CDR2 SYDVKM.

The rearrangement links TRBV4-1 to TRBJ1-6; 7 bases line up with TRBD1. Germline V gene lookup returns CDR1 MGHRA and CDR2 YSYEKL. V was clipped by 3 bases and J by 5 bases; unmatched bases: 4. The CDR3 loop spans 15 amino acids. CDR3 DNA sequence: TGCGCCAGCAGCCAGTGGGACAGAAATAATTCACCCCTCCACTTT. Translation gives CASSQWDRNNSPLHF.

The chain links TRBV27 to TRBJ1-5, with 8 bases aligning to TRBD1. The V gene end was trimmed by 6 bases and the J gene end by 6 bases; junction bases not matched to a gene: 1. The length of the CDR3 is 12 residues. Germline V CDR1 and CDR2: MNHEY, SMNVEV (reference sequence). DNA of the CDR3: TGTGCCAGCAGACAGGGGGGTCAGCCCCAGCATTTT. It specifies CASRQGGQPQHF.

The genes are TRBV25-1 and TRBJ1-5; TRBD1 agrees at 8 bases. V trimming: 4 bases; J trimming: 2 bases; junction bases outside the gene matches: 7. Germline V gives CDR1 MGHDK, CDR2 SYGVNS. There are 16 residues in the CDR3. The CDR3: CASSATGGNGNQPQHF. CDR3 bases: TGTGCCAGCAGTGCCACAGGGGGGAACGGCAATCAGCCCCAGCATTTT.

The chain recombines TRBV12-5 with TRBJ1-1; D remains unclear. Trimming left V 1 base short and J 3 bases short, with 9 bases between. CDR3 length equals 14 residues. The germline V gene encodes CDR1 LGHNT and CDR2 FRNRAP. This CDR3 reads CASGLGQYHTEAFF. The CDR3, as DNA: TGTGCTAGTGGTTTGGGGCAGTACCACACTGAAGCTTTCTTT.

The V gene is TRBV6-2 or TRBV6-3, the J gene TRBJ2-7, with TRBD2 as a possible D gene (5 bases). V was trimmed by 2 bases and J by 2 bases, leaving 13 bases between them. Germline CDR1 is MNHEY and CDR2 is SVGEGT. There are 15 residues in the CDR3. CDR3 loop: CASSYADYPPYEQYF. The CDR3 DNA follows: TGTGCCAGCAGTTACGCCGACTACCCCCCCTACGAGCAGTACTTC.

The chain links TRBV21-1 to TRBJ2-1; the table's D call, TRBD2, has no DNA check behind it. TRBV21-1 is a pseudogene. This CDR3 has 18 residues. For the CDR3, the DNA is TGTGCCAGCAGCTCCGTGACTAGCGGGAGGGCCTACGACAATGAGCAGTTCTTC. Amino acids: CASSSVTSGRAYDNEQFF.

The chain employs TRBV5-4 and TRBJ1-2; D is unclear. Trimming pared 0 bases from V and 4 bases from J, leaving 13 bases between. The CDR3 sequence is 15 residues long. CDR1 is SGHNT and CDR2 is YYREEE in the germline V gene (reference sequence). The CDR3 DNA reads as TGTGCCAGCAGCTTGGATTCCGGCGGGAGCTATGGCTACACCTTC. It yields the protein CASSLDSGGSYGYTF.

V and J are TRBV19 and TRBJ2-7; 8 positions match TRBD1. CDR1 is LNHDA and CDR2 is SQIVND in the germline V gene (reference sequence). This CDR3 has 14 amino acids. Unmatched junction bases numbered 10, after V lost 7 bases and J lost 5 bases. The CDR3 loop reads CASTPSRTGNEQYF. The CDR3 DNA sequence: TGTGCCAGTACCCCTTCCAGGACAGGGAACGAGCAGTACTTC.

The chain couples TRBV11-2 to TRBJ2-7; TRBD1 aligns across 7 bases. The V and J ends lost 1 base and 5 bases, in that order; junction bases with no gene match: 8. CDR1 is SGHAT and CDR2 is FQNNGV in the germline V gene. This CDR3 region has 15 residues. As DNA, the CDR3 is TGTGCCAGCAGCTTAGTACCCAGGGGGTTTGACGAGCAGTACTTC. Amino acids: CASSLVPRGFDEQYF. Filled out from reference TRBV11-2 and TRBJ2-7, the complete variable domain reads EAGVAQSPRYKIIEKRQSVAFWCNPISGHATLYWYQQILGQGPKLLIQFQNNGVVDDSQLPKDRFSAERLKGVDSTLKIQPAKLEDSAVYLCASSLVPRGFDEQYFGPGTRLTVT.

DNA for the CDR3: TGTGCCAGCAGTTTATTGAGCGGGGTTGGGTTCACAGATACGCAGTATTTT. As protein: CASSLLSGVGFTDTQYF. This chain links TRBV28 with TRBJ2-3, with 7 bases fitting TRBD2. Germline-derived CDR1 and CDR2 are MDHEN and SYDVKM. This CDR3 contains 17 residues. The V gene end was trimmed by 1 base and the J gene end by 2 bases; junction bases not matched to a gene: 9.

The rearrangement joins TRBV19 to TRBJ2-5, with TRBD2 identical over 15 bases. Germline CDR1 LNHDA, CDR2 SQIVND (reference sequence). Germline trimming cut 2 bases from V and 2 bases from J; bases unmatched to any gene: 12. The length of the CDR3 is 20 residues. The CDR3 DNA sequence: TGTGCCAGTAGTATACCCTTCTCCGGGACTAGCGGGAGGTCACAAGAGACCCAGTACTTC. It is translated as CASSIPFSGTSGRSQETQYF.

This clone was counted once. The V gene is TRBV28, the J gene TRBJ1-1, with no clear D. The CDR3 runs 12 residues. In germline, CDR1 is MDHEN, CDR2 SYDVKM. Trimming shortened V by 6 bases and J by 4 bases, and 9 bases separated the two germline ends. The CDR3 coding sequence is TGTGCCAGCAGCGAAGCTATCACTGAAGCTTTCTTT. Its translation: CASSEAITEAFF.

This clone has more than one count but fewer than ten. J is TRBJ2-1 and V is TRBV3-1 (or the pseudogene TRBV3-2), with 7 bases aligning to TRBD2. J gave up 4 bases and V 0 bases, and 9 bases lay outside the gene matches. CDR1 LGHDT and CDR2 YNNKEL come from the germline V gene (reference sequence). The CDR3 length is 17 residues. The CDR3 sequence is CASSQDSRGRAYNEQFF. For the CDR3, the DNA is TGTGCCAGCAGCCAAGATTCAAGAGGGAGGGCTTACAATGAGCAGTTCTTC.

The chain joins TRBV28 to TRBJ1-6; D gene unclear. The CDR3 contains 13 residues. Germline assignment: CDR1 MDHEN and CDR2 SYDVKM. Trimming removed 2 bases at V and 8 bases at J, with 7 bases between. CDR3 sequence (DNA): TGTGCCAGCAGTTTAATAGTTGATTCACCCCTCCACTTT. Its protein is CASSLIVDSPLHF.

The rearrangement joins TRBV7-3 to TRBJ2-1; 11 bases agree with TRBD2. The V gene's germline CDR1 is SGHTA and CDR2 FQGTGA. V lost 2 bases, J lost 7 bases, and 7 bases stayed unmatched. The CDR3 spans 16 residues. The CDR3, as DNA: TGTGCCAGCAGCTTATCGACTAGCGGGACGAGGAATGAGCAGTTCTTC. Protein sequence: CASSLSTSGTRNEQFF.

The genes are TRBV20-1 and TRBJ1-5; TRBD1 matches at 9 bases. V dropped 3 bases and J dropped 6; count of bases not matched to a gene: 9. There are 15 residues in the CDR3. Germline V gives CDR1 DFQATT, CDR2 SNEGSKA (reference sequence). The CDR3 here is CSASFGTGFSQPQHF. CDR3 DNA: TGCAGTGCTAGTTTCGGGACAGGGTTTAGTCAGCCCCAGCATTTT.

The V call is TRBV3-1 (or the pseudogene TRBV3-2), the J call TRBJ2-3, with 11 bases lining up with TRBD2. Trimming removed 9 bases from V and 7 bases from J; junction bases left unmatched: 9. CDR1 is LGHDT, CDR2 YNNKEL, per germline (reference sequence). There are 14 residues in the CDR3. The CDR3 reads CASGLAGSTYTQYF. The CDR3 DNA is TGTGCCAGTGGACTAGCGGGCTCCACCTATACGCAGTATTTT.

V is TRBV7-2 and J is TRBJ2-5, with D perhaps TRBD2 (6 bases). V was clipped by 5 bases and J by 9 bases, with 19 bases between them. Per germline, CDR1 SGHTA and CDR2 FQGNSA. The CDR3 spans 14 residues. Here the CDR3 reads CASSPPPNWGAQYF. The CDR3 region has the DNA TGTGCCAGCAGCCCCCCCCCGAACTGGGGGGCCCAGTACTTC.

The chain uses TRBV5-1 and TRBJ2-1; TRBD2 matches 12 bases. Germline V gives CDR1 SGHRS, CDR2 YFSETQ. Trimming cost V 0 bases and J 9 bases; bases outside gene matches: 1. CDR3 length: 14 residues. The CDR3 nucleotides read TGCGCCAGCAGCTTGGGGACTAGCGGGGTTGAGCAGTTCTTC. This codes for CASSLGTSGVEQFF.

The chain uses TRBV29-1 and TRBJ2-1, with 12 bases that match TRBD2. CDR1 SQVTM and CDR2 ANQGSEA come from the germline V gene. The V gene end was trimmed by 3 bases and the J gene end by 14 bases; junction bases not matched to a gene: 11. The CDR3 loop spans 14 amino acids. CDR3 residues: CSVDAGLAGGEEFF. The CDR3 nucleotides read TGCAGCGTTGATGCGGGGCTAGCGGGAGGGGAGGAGTTCTTC.

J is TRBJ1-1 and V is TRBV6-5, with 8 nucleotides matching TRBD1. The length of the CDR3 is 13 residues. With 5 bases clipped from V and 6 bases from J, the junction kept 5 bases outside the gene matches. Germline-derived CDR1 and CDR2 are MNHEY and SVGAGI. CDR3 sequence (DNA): TGTGCCAGCAGTAAGACAGGGGTCCCTGAAGCTTTCTTT. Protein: CASSKTGVPEAFF.

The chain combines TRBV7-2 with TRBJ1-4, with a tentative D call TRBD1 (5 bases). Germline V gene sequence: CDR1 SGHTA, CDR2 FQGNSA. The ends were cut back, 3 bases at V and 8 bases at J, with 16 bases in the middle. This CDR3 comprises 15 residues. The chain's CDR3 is CASSFNRGIREKLFF. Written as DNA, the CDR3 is TGTGCCAGCAGCTTCAACCGGGGGATCCGGGAAAAACTGTTTTTT.

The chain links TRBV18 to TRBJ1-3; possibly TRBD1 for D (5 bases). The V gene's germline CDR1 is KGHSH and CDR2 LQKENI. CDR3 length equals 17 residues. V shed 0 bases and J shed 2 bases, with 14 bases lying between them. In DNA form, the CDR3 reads TGTGCCAGCTCACCACCCCAGGGCACAATCGCTGGAAACACCATATATTTT. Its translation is CASSPPQGTIAGNTIYF.